Listed below are T cell receptor beta chains from one sample, sequenced in a study of blood T cell repertoires in COVID-19. Here immunoSEQ multiplex PCR was the method, and the copy in TCRdb shows in-frame clones only, minus some. Of roughly 150,000 clones in the sample, roughly 90% are singletons; the top ten hold about 2.6%. The specimen was peripheral blood. The origin of the receptors is a man aged 55 to 70 with acute or convalescent COVID-19. Each CDR3 is given with its conserved first and last residue. Rows may omit the clone size; those that give it use once, few, many or a size class.

clone_size j_call v_call cdr3_aa
. TRBJ1-6 TRBV27 CASSSQRGTLHF
. TRBJ2-5 TRBV9 CASSRAGGLETQYF
. TRBJ1-4 TRBV4-1 CASSRSEADEKLFF
. TRBJ1-2 TRBV7-2 CASSSQGLGGYTF
once TRBJ1-5 TRBV5-8 CASSLGQTPGQPQHF
. TRBJ1-3 TRBV7-2 CASGTPGQGRGNTIYF
. TRBJ2-1 TRBV6-4 CASADRAANEQFF
. TRBJ2-5 TRBV19 CASSIAPQGPETQYF
. TRBJ2-5 TRBV6-4 CASSDKDQRGINGETQYF
. TRBJ1-2 TRBV9 CASSAPGGGRNYGYTF
. TRBJ1-3 TRBV7-2 CASSLNRQRGNTIYF
once TRBJ1-5 TRBV28 CASSFDFGRGSQPQHF
. TRBJ2-2 TRBV7-6 CASSQGLSANTGELFF
. TRBJ1-2 TRBV28 CASSWTANYGYTF
. TRBJ1-2 TRBV5-1 CASSVGATGNYGYTF
. TRBJ1-2 TRBV19 CASSIGPREGYTF
. TRBJ1-5 TRBV6-5 CASSYSGARQPQHF
once TRBJ1-5 TRBV28 CASSAQGPGHQPQHF